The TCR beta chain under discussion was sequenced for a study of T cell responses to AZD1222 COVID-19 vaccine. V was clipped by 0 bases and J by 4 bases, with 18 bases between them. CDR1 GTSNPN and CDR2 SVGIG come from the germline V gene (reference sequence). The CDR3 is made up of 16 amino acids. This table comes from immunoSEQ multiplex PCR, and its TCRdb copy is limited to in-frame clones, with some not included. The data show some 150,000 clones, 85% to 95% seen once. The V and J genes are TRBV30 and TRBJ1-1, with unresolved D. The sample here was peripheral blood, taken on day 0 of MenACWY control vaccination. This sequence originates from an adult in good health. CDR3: CAWSVFGAPAATEAFF. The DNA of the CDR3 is TGTGCCTGGAGTGTATTCGGCGCACCTGCGGCCACTGAAGCTTTCTTT.